This entry lists 17 T cell receptor beta chains sequenced from one sample in a study of T cell repertoires in cytomegalovirus infection. TCRdb fed the reads into MiXCR, producing one record per CDR3 protein. The sample lists 150,000 to 200,000 distinct CDR3 sequences; under 30% were seen once. The sample was PBMCs. The receptors stem from a human donor in good health (CMV status not recorded). Some clones in this sample may be carry-over from other donors' samples.

There are many counts of this clonotype. The V call is TRBV19, the J call TRBJ1-5, with 7 bases aligning to TRBD1. The CDR3 totals 15 residues. J gave up 7 bases and V 5 bases, and 11 bases lay outside the gene matches. Germline assignment: CDR1 LNHDA and CDR2 SQIVND (reference sequence). The CDR3 loop reads CASSPGTELLQPQHF. As DNA, the CDR3 is TGTGCCAGTAGTCCCGGGACAGAGTTACTCCAGCCCCAGCATTTT.

This rearrangement joins TRBV4-2 to TRBJ1-1; D remains unclear. V dropped 0 bases and J dropped 0 bases, with 11 bases sitting between them. This CDR3 region has 16 residues. Per germline, CDR1 LGHNA and CDR2 YNFKEQ. CDR3 bases: TGTGCCAGCAGCCAAGAGGTGACATCCATGAACACTGAAGCTTTCTTT. Its translation: CASSQEVTSMNTEAFF.

This clonotype appeared a few times. The chain employs TRBV6-2 or TRBV6-3 and TRBJ2-3; possible D gene TRBD2, 6 bases. Trimming shortened V by 5 bases and J by 5 bases, and 17 bases separated the two germline ends. CDR3 length: 15 residues. CDR1 MNHEY and CDR2 SVGEGT come from the germline V gene. CDR3 DNA sequence: TGTGCCAGCAGTCTACGGATCGGGGGAGGAGATACGCAGTATTTT. This codes for CASSLRIGGGDTQYF.

This clonotype has a handful of counts. The chain links TRBV5-6 to TRBJ1-1; D unclear. Germline CDR1 and CDR2: SGHDT and YYEEEE. V was shortened by 2 bases and J by 1 base, with 12 bases between the two germline ends. The CDR3 loop spans 15 amino acids. This CDR3 is CASSLRSPPNTEAFF. The CDR3 DNA sequence: TGTGCCAGCAGCTTAAGGAGCCCCCCGAACACTGAAGCTTTCTTT.

This clonotype was recorded once. V and J are TRBV20-1 and TRBJ2-5; D is unresolved. The V gene lost 2 bases and the J gene lost 7 bases, with 11 bases spanning the gap. This CDR3 is 12 amino acids long. The V gene's germline CDR1 is DFQATT and CDR2 SNEGSKA (reference sequence). The CDR3 DNA reads as TGCAGTGCTAGAATGGCAGAGGCGACCCAGTACTTC. This sequence encodes CSARMAEATQYF.

The chain is built from TRBV19 and TRBJ1-2; TRBD1 matches at 8 bases. Germline V gives CDR1 LNHDA, CDR2 SQIVND (reference sequence). Unmatched junction bases numbered 10, after V lost 10 bases and J lost 6 bases. The length of the CDR3 is 13 residues. The CDR3 here is CAISDREGHGYTF. In DNA, the CDR3 is TGTGCCATTTCGGACAGGGAGGGACATGGCTACACCTTC. Full variable domain (missing parts from reference TRBV19 and TRBJ1-2): DGGITQSPKYLFRKEGQNVTLSCEQNLNHDAMYWYRQDPGQGLRLIYYSQIVNDFQKGDIAEGYSVSREKKESFPLTVTSAQKNPTAFYLCAISDREGHGYTFGSGTRLTVV.

This clonotype was recorded many times. The CDR3 protein is CAKNREEQFF. CDR3 nucleotide sequence: TGCGCCAAGAACAGGGAAGAGCAGTTCTTC. The chain joins TRBV5-1 to TRBJ2-1; D is perhaps TRBD1 (6 bases). Germline CDR1 reads SGHRS; CDR2 reads YFSETQ. Trimming removed 9 bases from V and 10 bases from J, with 11 bases in between. The CDR3 runs to 10 residues.

In its sample, this clonotype was seen a few times. The chain has TRBV7-4 and TRBJ1-4, with D unclear. From germline, CDR1 is SGHVT and CDR2 SQSDAQ. Trimming took off 6 bases at V and 8 bases at J, with 4 bases between the two ends. This CDR3 has 10 residues. The CDR3 region has the DNA TGTGCCAGCAGGATCGAAAAACTGTTTTTT. It specifies CASRIEKLFF.

V gene TRBV29-1 combines with J gene TRBJ2-1; 7 bases are a match to TRBD2. The CDR3 contains 14 residues. V lost 3 bases, J lost 5 bases, and 7 bases stayed unmatched. Looked up from germline, CDR1 is SQVTM and CDR2 is ANQGSEA. The CDR3 is CSVEGLIPDNEQFF. CDR3 nucleotide sequence: TGCAGCGTTGAGGGACTAATTCCAGACAATGAGCAGTTCTTC.

This clonotype was seen repeatedly, ten times or more. V is TRBV10-1 and J is TRBJ2-3; D is unresolved. Germline V gives CDR1 WNHNN, CDR2 SYGVQD (reference sequence). V lost 3 bases, J lost 0 bases, and 4 bases lay in between. The CDR3 loop spans 13 amino acids. CDR3 in DNA: TGCGCCAGCAGTGACCCCAGCACAGATACGCAGTATTTT. Amino acid sequence: CASSDPSTDTQYF.

This clonotype occurred a few times. The chain has TRBV12-3 or TRBV12-4 and TRBJ2-2; D not certain. CDR3 length equals 14 residues. Trimming stripped 1 base from V and 1 base from J, with 4 bases between. CDR3 in DNA: TGTGCCAGCAGTTTAGACGGGAACACCGGGGAGCTGTTTTTT. Its translation is CASSLDGNTGELFF.

The V and J genes are TRBV7-2 and TRBJ1-2; D is perhaps TRBD1 (5 bases). Trimming shortened V by 7 bases and J by 4 bases, and 16 bases separated the two germline ends. The CDR3 extends over 14 amino acids. CDR1 is SGHTA, CDR2 FQGNSA, per germline. The CDR3 loop is CASNRRQRSYGYTF. DNA of the CDR3: TGTGCCAGCAACCGGAGACAGAGGAGCTATGGCTACACCTTC.

Many counts were recorded for this clonotype. CDR3 sequence: CASSESGLGTGELFF. In DNA form, the CDR3 reads TGTGCCAGCAGTGAATCCGGACTAGGCACCGGGGAGCTGTTTTTT. The chain recombines TRBV2 with TRBJ2-2; 7 bases are a match to TRBD2. Trimming took 2 bases from V and 4 from J; bases not matched to a gene: 4. CDR1 is SNHLY, CDR2 FYNNEI, per germline. This CDR3 is built from 15 residues.

This clonotype has only a few counts. The chain links TRBV6-2 or TRBV6-3 to TRBJ1-1, with D possibly matching TRBD1 (6 bases). Trimming left V 4 bases short and J 0 bases short, with 12 bases between. The CDR3 runs 15 residues. Looked up from germline, CDR1 is MNHEY and CDR2 is SVGEGT. This CDR3 reads CASSSAGHLNTEAFF. DNA for the CDR3: TGTGCCAGCAGTTCCGCGGGACACTTGAACACTGAAGCTTTCTTT.

This chain uses TRBV6-6 with TRBJ2-4; 7 bases are a match to TRBD1. V gave up 2 bases and J gave up 4 bases; unmatched junction bases: 5. CDR3 length: 15 amino acids. In germline, CDR1 is MNHNY, CDR2 SVGAGI (reference sequence). The DNA of the CDR3 is TGTGCCAGCAGTTACCTGACAGGGCTTAAAAACATTCAGTACTTC. Its protein product is CASSYLTGLKNIQYF.

The chain carries TRBV5-6 and TRBJ2-3; D possibly corresponds to TRBD1 (5 bases). This CDR3 is 14 amino acids long. The germline CDR1 and CDR2 sequences are SGHDT and YYEEEE. Between the trimmed V and J ends, which lost 2 bases and 5 bases, there was a span of 12 bases. CDR3: CASSLSGWRDTQYF. CDR3 sequence (DNA): TGTGCCAGCAGCTTATCAGGGTGGAGAGATACGCAGTATTTT.

The chain combines TRBV19 with TRBJ1-5; no reliable D call. Germline CDR1 LNHDA, CDR2 SQIVND (reference sequence). The V end lost 5 bases, the J end lost 4 bases, and 15 bases lay between the germline ends. CDR3 length equals 15 residues. This CDR3 reads CASSVTGSLNQPQHF. The CDR3 bases are TGTGCCAGTAGTGTTACCGGGTCCTTAAATCAGCCCCAGCATTTT.